This T cell receptor beta chain was captured by sequencing in a study of blood T cell repertoires in COVID-19. The CDR3 contains 15 residues. V was pared by 5 bases and J by 5 bases, with 4 bases of the junction left unmatched. Germline CDR1 is SGHTA and CDR2 is FQGTGA. Original handling: Amplification from reference gene primers served as the basis for estimated nucleated cell counts. TCRdb's table, derived via immunoSEQ multiplex PCR, lists solely in-frame clones and lacks some. From that table come the V and J calls and clone size; the DNA was used to work out D and trimming. The sample shows about 280,000 clones, 85% to 90% of them seen only once. This clone was found a few times.

This clonotype originated in a human donor in a cohort sampled during active COVID-19. The V and J genes are TRBV7-3 and TRBJ2-3; 13 nucleotides agree with TRBD2. Sequenced sample: peripheral blood. CDR3 sequence reads: CASSLGLAGLDTQYF. CDR3 nucleotide sequence: TGTGCCAGCAGCCTGGGACTAGCGGGACTAGATACGCAGTATTTT.